This TCR beta chain was documented in a study of shared T cell receptors in the human thymus. The J segment lost 4 bases and the V segment lost 4 bases, leaving 5 bases of the junction unmatched. The germline CDR1 and CDR2 sequences are LGHNA and YSLEER. The CDR3 loop spans 17 amino acids. Produced via immunoSEQ multiplex PCR; TCRdb's table is partial and in-frame only. The sample yields almost 550,000 clones, approximately 78% seen once. This same sample was also part of a study on human thymus T cells. That report notes: Repertoires from thymus and blood appeared to show biased V and J gene usage.

The specimen sequenced was thymocytes. This clonotype was sampled from a boy younger than two with a congenital heart defect. V is TRBV4-3 and J is TRBJ2-3, with 16 bases that match TRBD2. This CDR3 reads CASSRGTSGRAPDTQYF. The CDR3 DNA reads as TGCGCCAGCAGCCGGGGGACTAGCGGGAGGGCCCCAGATACGCAGTATTTT.